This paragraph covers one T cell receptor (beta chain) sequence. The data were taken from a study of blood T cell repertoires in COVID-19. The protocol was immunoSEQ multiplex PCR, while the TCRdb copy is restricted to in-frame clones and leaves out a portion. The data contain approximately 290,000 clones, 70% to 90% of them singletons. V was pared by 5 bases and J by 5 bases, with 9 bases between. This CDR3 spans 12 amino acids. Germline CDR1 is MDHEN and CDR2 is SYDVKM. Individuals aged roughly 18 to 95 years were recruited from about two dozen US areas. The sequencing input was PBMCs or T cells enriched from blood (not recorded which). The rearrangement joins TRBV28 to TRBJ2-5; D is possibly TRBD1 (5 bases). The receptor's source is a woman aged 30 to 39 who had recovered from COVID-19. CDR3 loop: CASSPRGETQYF. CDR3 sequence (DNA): TGTGCCAGCAGTCCTAGGGGCGAGACCCAGTACTTC.